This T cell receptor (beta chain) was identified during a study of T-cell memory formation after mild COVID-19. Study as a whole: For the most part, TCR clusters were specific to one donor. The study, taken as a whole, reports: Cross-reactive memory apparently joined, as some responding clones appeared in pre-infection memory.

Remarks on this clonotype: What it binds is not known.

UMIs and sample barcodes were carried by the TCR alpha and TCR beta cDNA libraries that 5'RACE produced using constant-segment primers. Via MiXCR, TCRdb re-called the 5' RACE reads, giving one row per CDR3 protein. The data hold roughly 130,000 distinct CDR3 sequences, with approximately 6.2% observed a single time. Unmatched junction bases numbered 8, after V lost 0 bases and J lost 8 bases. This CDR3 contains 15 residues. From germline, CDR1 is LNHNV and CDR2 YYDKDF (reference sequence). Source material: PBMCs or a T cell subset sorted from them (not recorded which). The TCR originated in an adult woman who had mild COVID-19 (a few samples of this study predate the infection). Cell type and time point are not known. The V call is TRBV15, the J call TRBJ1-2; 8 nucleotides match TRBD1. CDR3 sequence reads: CATSRERQGLGGYTF. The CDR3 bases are TGTGCCACCAGCAGAGAACGACAGGGGCTCGGAGGCTACACCTTC.